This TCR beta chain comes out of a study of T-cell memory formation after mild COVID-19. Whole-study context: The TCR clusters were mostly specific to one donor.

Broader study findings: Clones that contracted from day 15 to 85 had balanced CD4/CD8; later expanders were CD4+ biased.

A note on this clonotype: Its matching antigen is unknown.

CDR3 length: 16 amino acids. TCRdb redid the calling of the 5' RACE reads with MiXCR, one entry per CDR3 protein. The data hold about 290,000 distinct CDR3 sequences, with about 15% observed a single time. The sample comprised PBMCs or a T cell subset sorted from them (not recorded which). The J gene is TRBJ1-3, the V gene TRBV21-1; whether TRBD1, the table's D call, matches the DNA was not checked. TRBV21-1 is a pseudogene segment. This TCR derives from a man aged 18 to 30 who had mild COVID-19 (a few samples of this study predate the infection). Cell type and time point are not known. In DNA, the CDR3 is TGTGCCAGCAGTCAGACAGGGGGCGTATCTGGAAACACCATATATTTT. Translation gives CASSQTGGVSGNTIYF.